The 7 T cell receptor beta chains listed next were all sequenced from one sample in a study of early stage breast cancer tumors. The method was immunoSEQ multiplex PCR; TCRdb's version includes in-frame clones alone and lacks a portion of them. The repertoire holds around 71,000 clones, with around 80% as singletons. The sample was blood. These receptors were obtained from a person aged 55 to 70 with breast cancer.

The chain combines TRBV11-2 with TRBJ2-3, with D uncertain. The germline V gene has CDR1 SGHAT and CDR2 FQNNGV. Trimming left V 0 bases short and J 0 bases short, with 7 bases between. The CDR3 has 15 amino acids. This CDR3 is CASSLEGGSTDTQYF. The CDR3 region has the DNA TGTGCCAGCAGCTTAGAGGGCGGTAGCACAGATACGCAGTATTTT.

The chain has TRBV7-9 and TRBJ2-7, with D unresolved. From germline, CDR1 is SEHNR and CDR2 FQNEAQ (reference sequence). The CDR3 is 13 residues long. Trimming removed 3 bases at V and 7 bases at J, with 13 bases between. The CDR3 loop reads CASSLSGFGEQYF. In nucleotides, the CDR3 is TGTGCCAGCAGCTTGTCCGGGTTCGGTGAGCAGTACTTC.

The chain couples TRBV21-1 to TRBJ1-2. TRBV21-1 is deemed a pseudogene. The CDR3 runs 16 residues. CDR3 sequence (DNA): TGTGCCAGACGGAAAACGGCCGGGTTAGCTAACTATGGCTACACCTTC. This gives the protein CARRKTAGLANYGYTF.

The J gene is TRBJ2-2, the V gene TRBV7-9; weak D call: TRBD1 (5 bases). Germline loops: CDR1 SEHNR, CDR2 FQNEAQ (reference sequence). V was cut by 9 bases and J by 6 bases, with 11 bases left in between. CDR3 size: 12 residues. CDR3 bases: TGTGCCAGAGTGGGGCAGGCCGGGGAGCTGTTTTTT. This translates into CARVGQAGELFF.

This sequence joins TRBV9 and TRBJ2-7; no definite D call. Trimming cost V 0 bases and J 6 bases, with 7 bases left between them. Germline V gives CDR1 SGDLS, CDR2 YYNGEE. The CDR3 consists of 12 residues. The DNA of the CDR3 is TGTGCCAGCAGCGTAGGAGCGTCCGAGCAGTACTTC. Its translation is CASSVGASEQYF. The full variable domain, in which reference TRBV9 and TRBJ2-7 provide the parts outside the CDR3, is DSGVTQTPKHLITATGQRVTLRCSPRSGDLSVYWYQQSLDQGLQFLIQYYNGEERAKGNILERFSAQQFPDLHSELNLSSLELGDSALYFCASSVGASEQYFGPGTRLTVT.

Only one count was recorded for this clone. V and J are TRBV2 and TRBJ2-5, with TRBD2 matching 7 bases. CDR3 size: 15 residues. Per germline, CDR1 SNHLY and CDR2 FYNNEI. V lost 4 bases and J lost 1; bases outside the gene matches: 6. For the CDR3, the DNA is TGTGCCAGCAGTGTGACTAGCCCATCCCAAGAGACCCAGTACTTC. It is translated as CASSVTSPSQETQYF.

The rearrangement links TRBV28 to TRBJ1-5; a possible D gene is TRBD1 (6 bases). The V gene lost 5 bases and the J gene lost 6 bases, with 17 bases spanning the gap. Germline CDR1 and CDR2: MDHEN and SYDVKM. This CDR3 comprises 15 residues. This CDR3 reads CASSPLRGGGQPQHF. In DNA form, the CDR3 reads TGTGCCAGCAGTCCACTGAGAGGGGGAGGTCAGCCCCAGCATTTT.